This paragraph reports one T cell receptor beta chain. This clonotype was seen ten or more times. No antigen is known for it. No base quality values were provided; no much bigger clone lies one nucleotide off. Donors were 39 systemically healthy Caucasian individuals from Russia aged roughly 6 to 90 years. Roughly 9.5 milliliters of peripheral blood were drawn from each donor into EDTA-treated Vacutainer tubes. Ficoll-Paque density-gradient centrifugation was used to isolate PBMCs, with at least 6 million per sample. Trizol reagent was used to extract total RNA from the PBMCs, yielding at least 6 micrograms per sample. Naive CD45RAhigh/CD27high T cell percentages were measured by flow cytometry on a PBMC aliquot from every donor. To prepare the library, 5' RACE was applied. The instrument was an Illumina HiSeq 2500. A second roughly 7 to 12 cycle PCR used a sample-barcoded 5' primer and a J-beta primer mix. A unique molecular identifier was introduced onto each TCR beta cDNA molecule by a template-switch 5' adaptor carrying 12 random nucleotides. Each sample yielded at least 2.5 million CDR3-containing paired-end reads. First-strand cDNA synthesis was performed from all RNA using the Mint cDNA synthesis kit, with priming by a TRBC-specific oligonucleotide. All cDNA was treated with uracil-DNA glycosylase and then went through a first 18-cycle PCR with the universal primers M1SS and BC2_uni_R. The source study handled its data this way. Normalization of each sample was performed by random selection of 1 million high-quality reads, each carrying a distinct molecular identifier. Reads sharing molecular identifiers were discarded rather than binned into consensus sequences. MiTCR, run with a Q25 quality threshold and the strictest error-elimination algorithm, handled CDR3 identification, clonotype clustering and error correction. A nonparametric unseen species model using Euler transformation provided a lower-bound estimate of total TCR beta diversity. Through fastp at Q25 and MiXCR, TCRdb rebuilt clones from the public reads, retaining in-frame beta chains. For every CDR3 protein sequence, its rows merge into one entry that carries the most common genes and DNA. These V and J calls derive from TCRdb rather than the authors' analysis. The sample table lists more than 750,000 distinct CDR3 sequences, 25% to 30% of them with a count of one. Roughly 10% of the sample belongs to the ten largest clones.

The CDR3 has 12 amino acids, counting the end cysteine and phenylalanine. Only the CDR3 portion is preserved as DNA: 36 bases, with reading frame beginning at the first base. V loses 1 base of germline sequence and J loses 0 bases, and the interval between the two ends is 4 bases. The germline V gene (reference sequence) supplies CDR1 DFQATT and CDR2 SNEGSKA. This sample was taken from a study of blood T cells in healthy people across ages (dated by TCRdb to the mid-2010s). Background for the entire study: In model experiments, template switching captured about one uniquely barcoded TCR beta cDNA molecule for every two T cells. Two additional independent replicas of 1 million unique cDNA reads from the same blood draw were analyzed for two donors (one aged 18 to 29 and one aged 80 or older). The donors were split into four age groups: young (average 16 years), middle-aged (roughly 40), aged (approximately 60) and long-lived (roughly 86). Using deep sequencing normalized with unique cDNA molecular identifiers, the study measured how TCR beta repertoire diversity changes with age.

Overall results and qualifications from the work: The CMV infection status of donors was not known, potentially confounding age-related changes in expanded clonotypes. Bulk unsorted PBMC profiling prevented conclusive comparison of naive and antigen-experienced compartments. There was a strong correlation between observed TCR beta diversity and the percentage of naive T cells measured by flow cytometry. Compared with the aged group, the long-lived group had more naive CD4+ T cells, fewer expanded clones and increased TCR diversity, suggesting age selection. Estimates of total diversity based on one million sequenced T cells were regarded as lower bounds and as underestimates. Observed TCR beta diversity per million T cells fell roughly linearly with age, and a significant reduction was already apparent by age roughly 40.

The same sample was also used in a study of T cells of mothers and their children. The second study, in turn, reports: The donors were nine systemically healthy Caucasian individuals, made up of three mothers and their six children. cDNA synthesis used all of the extracted RNA, with roughly 1.5 ug of RNA in each 15 ul reaction. In the second PCR, the M1S primer added sample barcodes and 2-4 random nucleotides. More than 8 million TCR beta CDR3 reads were obtained from each mother, and roughly 3 million reads were obtained from each child. Thymic selection shapes the output of TCR recombination in a similar way in related and unrelated pairs, and inherited differences have a minor effect. Normalized repertoire overlap in related mother-child pairs was always slightly higher than in unrelated mother-child pairs, but the difference was never significant. No persistent microchimeric T cell clones were found, with a detection sensitivity of around 100 clones per million clonotypes. In the study, deep NGS was used to compare the TCR beta repertoires of mothers and children, and features distinguishing related mother-child pairs from unrelated individuals were sought. Mothers averaged approximately 40 +/- 4 years of age and children averaged roughly 12 +/- 4 years. After adapter ligation was performed with NEBNext reagents, the libraries were sequenced on an Illumina HiSeq 2000 with 100+100 nt paired-end reads. To prevent cross-contamination, the mother and child libraries were prepared one month apart and sequenced in separate runs. Each donor had between 500,000 and 2,000,000 distinct TCR beta clonotypes identified. Naive TCR beta clonotypes were estimated from low-frequency clonotypes matched to each donor's FACS-determined naive share, without sorting.

The source material was blood. This sequence was found in a woman aged 40 to 55 in good health. Recombination linked TRBV20-1 to TRBJ2-7, with the D gene too uncertain to name. The DNA sequence is as follows: TGCAGTGCTAGAGGGGGCTCCTACGAGCAGTACTTC. The encoded protein is CSARGGSYEQYF.